This passage covers 28 T cell receptor beta chains from one sample sequenced in a study of control samples from healthy donors and cancer patients. Libraries were prepared by immunoSEQ multiplex PCR; TCRdb keeps only in-frame clonotypes and omits some of them. The sample records 150,000 to 200,000 clones, 90% to 95% being singletons. Source material: blood. Source of these receptors: a woman aged 25 to 39 in good health.

The rearrangement links TRBV11-2 to TRBJ1-1; tentative D call: TRBD1 (6 bases). The length of the CDR3 is 15 residues. Germline assignment: CDR1 SGHAT and CDR2 FQNNGV. V lost 5 bases and J 6 bases, leaving 19 bases between the germline ends. The CDR3 coding sequence is TGTGCCAGCAGCCCCCGGGACAAGGCTTTTTCTGAAGCTTTCTTT. Translation: CASSPRDKAFSEAFF.

The rearrangement uses TRBV19 and TRBJ1-5, with 9 bases identical to TRBD1. The CDR3 has 14 residues. Germline lookup yields CDR1 LNHDA and CDR2 SQIVND (reference sequence). V trimming: 5 bases; J trimming: 7 bases; junction bases outside the gene matches: 6. CDR3: CASSPGTGSQPQHF. The CDR3 coding sequence is TGTGCCAGTAGTCCCGGGACAGGGTCACAGCCCCAGCATTTT.

The chain has TRBV11-2 and TRBJ2-1; maybe TRBD2 (5 bases). V was shortened by 5 bases and J by 0 bases, with 8 bases between the two germline ends. This CDR3 spans 14 amino acids. Per the germline V gene, CDR1 is SGHAT and CDR2 is FQNNGV. The chain's CDR3 is CASSHTSSYNEQFF. CDR3 coding DNA: TGTGCCAGCAGCCATACTAGCTCCTACAATGAGCAGTTCTTC.

The rearrangement joins TRBV10-3 to TRBJ1-5; unclear D gene. The CDR3 spans 13 residues. Germline V gene data show CDR1 as ENHRY and CDR2 as SYGVKD. The V end lost 3 bases, the J end lost 7 bases, and 10 bases lay between the germline ends. For the CDR3, the DNA is TGTGCCATCAGTGATTCAGGCGGACAGCCCCAGCATTTT. Protein product: CAISDSGGQPQHF.

The chain combines TRBV19 with TRBJ1-2, with a weak D call TRBD1 (5 bases). V shed 2 bases and J shed 4 bases, with 11 bases lying between them. This CDR3 has 14 amino acids. Germline V gene lookup returns CDR1 LNHDA and CDR2 SQIVND (reference sequence). CDR3 amino acids: CASSIQGLPYGYTF. Written as DNA, the CDR3 is TGTGCCAGTAGTATACAGGGATTACCCTATGGCTACACCTTC.

This clone was counted once. V usage is TRBV6-1 and J usage is TRBJ1-6; a weak D match, TRBD1 (5 bases). Per germline, CDR1 MNHNS and CDR2 SASEGT. The CDR3 length is 17 residues. Trimming took off 2 bases at V and 3 bases at J, with 14 bases between the two ends. The CDR3 protein is CASSEQGEGGYNSPLHF. CDR3 DNA: TGTGCCAGCAGTGAACAAGGGGAGGGAGGCTATAATTCACCCCTCCACTTT.

The DNA of the CDR3 is TGTGCCAGCAGGACTATATTCGAGCAGTTCTTC. This encodes CASRTIFEQFF. The chain has TRBV2 and TRBJ2-1, with a tentative D call TRBD2 (5 bases). This CDR3 region has 11 residues. Germline V gives CDR1 SNHLY, CDR2 FYNNEI. The V gene lost 6 bases and the J gene lost 10 bases, with 10 bases spanning the gap.

This CDR3 reads CASIPDSSYEQYF. The CDR3 bases are TGTGCCAGTATCCCGGACAGCTCCTACGAGCAGTACTTC. The chain carries TRBV19 and TRBJ2-7; tentative D call: TRBD1 (6 bases). Trimming removed 7 bases from V and 0 bases from J, with 10 bases in between. This CDR3 is built from 13 residues. Germline V lookup: CDR1 LNHDA, CDR2 SQIVND (reference sequence).

CDR3 protein: CASSEAGRVYGYTF. CDR3 coding DNA: TGTGCCAGCAGTGAAGCGGGCAGGGTCTATGGCTACACCTTC. V is TRBV6-1 and J is TRBJ1-2, with a weak D call TRBD1 (5 bases). Looked up from germline, CDR1 is MNHNS and CDR2 is SASEGT. The CDR3 is 14 amino acids. The ends were cut back, 0 bases at V and 4 bases at J, with 9 bases in the middle.

The gene calls are TRBV15 and TRBJ1-5, with D possibly being TRBD1 (5 bases). Germline V CDR1 and CDR2: LNHNV, YYDKDF (reference sequence). This CDR3 has 15 residues. Trimming stripped 0 bases from V and 8 bases from J, with 14 bases between. The CDR3 nucleotides are TGTGCCACCAGCAGAGATCGGGGGGGTTCGGAGCCCCAGCATTTT. Amino acid sequence: CATSRDRGGSEPQHF.

The chain is built from TRBV6-2 or TRBV6-3 and TRBJ2-7; TRBD1 aligns across 9 bases. V shed 6 bases and J 2 bases; nucleotides not matched to a gene: 11. The CDR3 totals 16 residues. CDR1 is MNHEY and CDR2 is SVGEGT in the germline V gene. The CDR3 sequence: CASSPTGTGWTYEQYF. DNA for the CDR3: TGTGCCAGCAGCCCTACCGGGACAGGGTGGACCTACGAGCAGTACTTC.

The chain carries TRBV24-1 and TRBJ2-3; 15 nucleotides agree with TRBD2. V lost 4 bases, J lost 9 bases, and 7 bases stayed unmatched. The CDR3 sequence is 16 residues long. Germline V gene sequence: CDR1 KGHDR, CDR2 SFDVKD. CDR3 residues: CATSEKGLAGGWTQYF. The CDR3 DNA is TGTGCCACCAGTGAGAAGGGACTAGCGGGAGGTTGGACGCAGTATTTT.

The genes are TRBV6-6 and TRBJ1-6; D unclear. The CDR3 totals 12 residues. The ends were cut back, 6 bases at V and 7 bases at J, with 7 bases in the middle. Germline lookup yields CDR1 MNHNY and CDR2 SVGAGI (reference sequence). The chain's CDR3 is CASSENNSPLHF. The CDR3 nucleotides read TGTGCCAGCAGCGAAAACAATTCACCCCTCCACTTT.

The rearrangement joins TRBV7-9 to TRBJ1-1, with TRBD1 matching over 10 bases. Germline V gives CDR1 SEHNR, CDR2 FQNEAQ (reference sequence). After removal of 6 bases from V and 1 base from J, the junction contained 2 bases not matched to a gene. The CDR3 loop spans 14 amino acids. CDR3 sequence reads: CASRRQGANTEAFF. In DNA form, the CDR3 reads TGTGCCAGCAGACGACAGGGGGCGAACACTGAAGCTTTCTTT.

This clone was seen a single time. The rearrangement joins TRBV21-1 to TRBJ1-3; the table calls TRBD1, which could not be checked here. TRBV21-1 is assigned pseudogene status. This CDR3 is built from 16 residues. The CDR3 DNA reads TGTGCCAGCAGCAAGGGGACAGGTCGGTCTGGAAACACCATATATTTT. This codes for CASSKGTGRSGNTIYF.

The chain links TRBV2 to TRBJ1-2, with 9 positions matching TRBD1. CDR1 SNHLY and CDR2 FYNNEI come from the germline V gene. J gave up 1 base and V 5 bases, and 2 bases lay outside the gene matches. The CDR3 spans 14 residues. CDR3 residues: CASSLGQGNYGYTF. In nucleotides, the CDR3 is TGTGCCAGCAGTCTGGGACAGGGTAACTATGGCTACACCTTC.

The chain carries TRBV14 and TRBJ2-2; TRBD2 matches 12 bases. V lost 4 bases and J lost 5; bases outside the gene matches: 8. The CDR3 runs 17 residues. CDR1 and CDR2 (germline): SGHDN, FVKESK. The CDR3 region is CASSRPGLAGDTGELFF. The CDR3 nucleotides are TGTGCCAGCAGCCGACCGGGACTAGCGGGTGATACCGGGGAGCTGTTTTTT.

The V call is TRBV10-2, the J call TRBJ1-2; D not certain. This CDR3 comprises 14 residues. V lost 3 bases and J lost 2, with 10 bases in between. Looked up from germline, CDR1 is WSHSY and CDR2 is SAAADI. CDR3 nucleotides: TGCGCCAGCAGTGACCCTAGGAAGAACTATGGCTACACCTTC. Translation: CASSDPRKNYGYTF.

The V gene is TRBV2, the J gene TRBJ2-5; 9 bases match TRBD1. CDR1 and CDR2 from the germline V gene are SNHLY and FYNNEI. Trimming at V came to 6 bases and at J to 4 bases, leaving 12 bases not matched to a gene. CDR3 length equals 16 residues. CDR3 sequence (DNA): TGTGCCAGCAGGGCCGGGACAGGGTGGGGTGTAGAGACCCAGTACTTC. This sequence encodes CASRAGTGWGVETQYF.

This rearrangement joins TRBV6-2 or TRBV6-3 to TRBJ2-7, with 10 nucleotides matching TRBD1. This CDR3 has 15 residues. Germline V gene data show CDR1 as MNHEY and CDR2 as SVGEGT. Trimming removed 5 bases from V and 4 bases from J; junction bases left unmatched: 8. The CDR3 DNA reads as TGTGCCAGCAGTAACAGACAGGGGGCGTCTTACGAGCAGTACTTC. It is translated as CASSNRQGASYEQYF.

The chain links TRBV5-1 to TRBJ1-4; 8 nucleotides line up with TRBD1. V shed 3 bases, J shed 6 bases, and the junction held 4 bases outside the gene matches. Germline V gives CDR1 SGHRS, CDR2 YFSETQ. The CDR3 length is 14 residues. CDR3 sequence reads: CASSSGGADEKLFF. The CDR3 region has the DNA TGCGCCAGCAGCTCAGGGGGCGCGGATGAAAAACTGTTTTTT.

The chain combines TRBV6-5 with TRBJ1-6; 8 bases match TRBD1. Germline V lookup: CDR1 MNHEY, CDR2 SVGAGI. The CDR3 covers 15 residues. Trimming cost V 4 bases and J 9 bases; bases outside gene matches: 8. The CDR3 DNA reads as TGTGCCAGCAGTTGGAGCAGGGGGCGCGGTTCACCCCTCCACTTT. This translates into CASSWSRGRGSPLHF.

The chain recombines TRBV7-2 with TRBJ2-5; D not resolved. V lost 3 bases and J 2 bases, leaving 10 bases between the germline ends. The germline V gene has CDR1 SGHTA and CDR2 FQGNSA. The CDR3 spans 14 residues. The CDR3 bases are TGTGCCAGCAGCTTCGATTACGCGCAAGAGACCCAGTACTTC. Protein: CASSFDYAQETQYF. Based on the CDR3 plus reference TRBV7-2 and TRBJ2-5, the full variable domain is GAGVSQSPSNKVTEKGKDVELRCDPISGHTALYWYRQSLGQGLEFLIYFQGNSAPDKSGLPSDRFSAERTGGSVSTLTIQRTQQEDSAVYLCASSFDYAQETQYFGPGTRLLVL.

V usage is TRBV6-5 and J usage is TRBJ1-4; D not resolved. CDR3 size: 15 residues. Trimming removed 0 bases at V and 0 bases at J, with 5 bases between. Germline values: CDR1 MNHEY, CDR2 SVGAGI. The CDR3 loop is CASSYSPSTNEKLFF. For the CDR3, the DNA is TGTGCCAGCAGTTACTCGCCTTCAACTAATGAAAAACTGTTTTTT.

The genes are TRBV4-2 and TRBJ1-5; D is uncertain. From germline, CDR1 is LGHNA and CDR2 YNFKEQ. Trimming left V 6 bases short and J 5 bases short, with 2 bases between. The CDR3 has 10 residues. CDR3 coding DNA: TGTGCCAGCAGGTATCAGCCCCAGCATTTT. Translated: CASRYQPQHF.

This clone was recorded only once. This chain connects TRBV18 to TRBJ1-1; TRBD1 matches at 10 bases. The CDR3 spans 13 residues. Germline V gene lookup returns CDR1 KGHSH and CDR2 LQKENI. V trimming: 8 bases; J trimming: 6 bases; junction bases outside the gene matches: 6. The CDR3 is CASVPDRGAEAFF. The DNA for the CDR3 is TGTGCCAGCGTACCGGACAGGGGGGCTGAAGCTTTCTTT.

V and J are TRBV10-3 and TRBJ1-1; TRBD1 might be the D (5 bases). CDR3 length equals 14 residues. V lost 1 base to trimming and J lost 4 bases, with 10 bases between them. CDR1 and CDR2 (germline): ENHRY, SYGVKD. This CDR3 reads CAISEWGGTTEAFF. The DNA of the CDR3 is TGTGCCATCAGTGAGTGGGGGGGTACCACTGAAGCTTTCTTT.

The chain couples TRBV10-3 to TRBJ1-3; TRBD1 matches at 8 bases. The CDR3 has 16 amino acids. Trimming took 3 bases from V and 4 from J; bases not matched to a gene: 8. Germline V CDR1 and CDR2: ENHRY, SYGVKD. The CDR3 sequence is CAISDRQGLRGNTIYF. CDR3 nucleotides: TGTGCCATCAGTGACCGACAGGGGTTAAGAGGAAACACCATATATTTT.